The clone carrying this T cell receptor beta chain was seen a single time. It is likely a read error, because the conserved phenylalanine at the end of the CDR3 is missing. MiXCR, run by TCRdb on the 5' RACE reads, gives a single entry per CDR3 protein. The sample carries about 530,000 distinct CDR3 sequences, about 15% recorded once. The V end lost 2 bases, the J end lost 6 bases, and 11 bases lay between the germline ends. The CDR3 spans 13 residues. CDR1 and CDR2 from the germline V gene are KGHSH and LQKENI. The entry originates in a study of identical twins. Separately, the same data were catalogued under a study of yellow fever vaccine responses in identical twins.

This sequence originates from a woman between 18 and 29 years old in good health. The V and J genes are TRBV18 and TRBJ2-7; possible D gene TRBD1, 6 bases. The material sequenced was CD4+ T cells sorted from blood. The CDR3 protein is CASSPGGAGEQYD. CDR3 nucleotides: TGTGCCAGCTCACCAGGGGGCGCGGGCGAGCAGTACGAC.